This T cell receptor (beta chain) was identified in a study of blood T cell repertoires in COVID-19. Generated by immunoSEQ multiplex PCR, the TCRdb table keeps only in-frame clones and is missing some. The profile shows approximately 300,000 clones, about nine tenths of them singletons. CDR1 and CDR2 (germline): SGHAT, FQNNGV. The junction had 5 bases not matched to a gene; V was cut back by 4 bases and J by 6 bases. The CDR3 totals 14 residues. This chain connects TRBV11-2 to TRBJ1-1; 10 nucleotides agree with TRBD1. The source material was peripheral blood. The sequence derives from a woman in her 30s with COVID-19, enrolled during active disease. CDR3 amino acids: CASSSLGQGSEAFF. The DNA for the CDR3 is TGTGCCAGCAGCTCACTGGGACAGGGGTCTGAAGCTTTCTTT.